The 17 T cell receptor beta chains in this list originate from one sample, sequenced in a study of blood T cells in healthy people across ages. Primed by a sample-barcoded 5' primer and a J-beta primer mix, a second PCR proceeded for roughly 7 to 12 cycles. TCRdb re-derived calls from the 5' RACE reads in MiXCR, one entry per CDR3 protein. Of approximately 1.5 million distinct CDR3 sequences detected, almost 35% appear once; the ten largest clones hold roughly 12%. The sample was blood. The receptors stem from a woman in her twenties or thirties in good health.

The chain is built from TRBV20-1 and TRBJ2-1, with 9 bases aligning to TRBD2. Germline trimming cut 3 bases from V and 3 bases from J; bases unmatched to any gene: 9. The CDR3 is 16 amino acids. The germline CDR1 and CDR2 sequences are DFQATT and SNEGSKA (reference sequence). CDR3 nucleotides: TGCAGTGCTAGCGCAGCGGCGGGGGGGTACTACAATGAGCAGTTCTTC. Its translation is CSASAAAGGYYNEQFF.

The chain employs TRBV20-1 and TRBJ1-2; D is undetermined. The V gene's germline CDR1 is DFQATT and CDR2 SNEGSKA (reference sequence). Trimming cost V 0 bases and J 5 bases, with 13 bases left between them. This CDR3 is built from 14 residues. The CDR3 bases are TGCAGTGCTAGAGATGGATCGGTCGTTTATGGCTACACCTTC. As protein: CSARDGSVVYGYTF.

The V gene is TRBV11-2, the J gene TRBJ2-5, with a weak D call TRBD2 (5 bases). From germline, CDR1 is SGHAT and CDR2 FQNNGV. The V end was cut by 0 bases, the J end by 7 bases, with 18 bases between. The CDR3 spans 16 residues. CDR3 nucleotide sequence: TGTGCCAGCAGCTTAGATTGGGTCGACGGAGAGGGGACCCAGTACTTC. This codes for CASSLDWVDGEGTQYF.

This clonotype was seen a few times. The chain carries TRBV12-3 or TRBV12-4 and TRBJ1-2; 7 bases agree with TRBD1. CDR3 length: 15 amino acids. With 5 bases clipped from V and 4 bases from J, the junction kept 10 bases outside the gene matches. CDR3 in DNA: TGTGCCAGCAGTCCGACAGGGCCCAACACCTATGGCTACACCTTC. As protein: CASSPTGPNTYGYTF.

This chain joins TRBV27 and TRBJ2-5; 9 bases align to TRBD2. V trimming: 8 bases; J trimming: 5 bases; junction bases outside the gene matches: 12. The CDR3 runs to 15 residues. CDR1 and CDR2 from the germline V gene are MNHEY and SMNVEV (reference sequence). The CDR3 DNA follows: TGTGCCAGCGCTACTCTCATAGCGGGAGCGGAGACCCAGTACTTC. Amino acids: CASATLIAGAETQYF.

The chain recombines TRBV5-1 with TRBJ2-5, with 14 bases identical to TRBD2. The CDR3 spans 16 residues. Trimming at V came to 3 bases and at J to 2 bases, leaving 3 bases not matched to a gene. Germline-derived CDR1 and CDR2 are SGHRS and YFSETQ. CDR3 residues: CASSWGTSGSQETQYF. The CDR3 DNA sequence: TGCGCCAGCAGCTGGGGGACTAGCGGGAGTCAAGAGACCCAGTACTTC.

The chain recombines TRBV20-1 with TRBJ1-1, with 10 bases aligning to TRBD1. Germline CDR1 DFQATT, CDR2 SNEGSKA (reference sequence). CDR3 length equals 14 residues. Losses at the gene ends were 6 bases for V and 5 bases for J; bases not matched to a gene: 9. CDR3 region: CSAPTDRGGTEAFF. The CDR3 DNA sequence: TGCAGTGCCCCCACGGACAGGGGGGGGACTGAAGCTTTCTTT.

Remarks on this clonotype: This may arise from a read error, as a much more abundant clone is one base away. J is TRBJ1-2 and V is TRBV12-3 or TRBV12-4; D not certain. The CDR3 runs to 13 residues. CDR3 sequence: CAGSPGYSYGYTF. For the CDR3, the DNA is TGTGCCGGCAGCCCGGGTTATTCCTATGGCTACACCTTC.

On this clonotype: Mismatch with germline at one junction end may stem from a read error. The chain uses TRBV4-2 and TRBJ2-7; TRBD2 matches 7 bases. The CDR3 spans 15 residues. Germline V CDR1 and CDR2: LGHNA, YNFKEQ. CDR3 sequence (DNA): TGTGCCAGCAGCCAAGATGCGGGGGTAAACTACGGGCAGTACTTC. This encodes CASSQDAGVNYGQYF.

The CDR3 region has the DNA TGTGCCAGCACCCCTTACAGCGGGAAGGGTTCAGAGACCCAGTTCTTC. This gives the protein CASTPYSGKGSETQFF. The gene calls are TRBV12-3 or TRBV12-4 and TRBJ2-1, with 7 bases identical to TRBD2. With 7 bases clipped from V and 13 bases from J, the junction kept 22 bases outside the gene matches. CDR3 length: 16 amino acids.

In this sample, this clonotype turned up a few times. The CDR3 reads CASSPRIRGRDYEQYF. DNA of the CDR3: TGTGCCAGCAGTCCGCGGATCAGGGGGCGTGACTACGAGCAGTACTTC. V is TRBV28 and J is TRBJ2-7, with TRBD1 identical over 8 bases. Germline lookup yields CDR1 MDHEN and CDR2 SYDVKM. CDR3 size: 16 residues. The V and J ends lost 5 bases and 3 bases, in that order; junction bases with no gene match: 12.

This chain uses TRBV5-1 with TRBJ2-6; TRBD1 matches at 9 bases. Germline lookup yields CDR1 SGHRS and CDR2 YFSETQ. The CDR3 covers 17 residues. V dropped 4 bases and J dropped 4; count of bases not matched to a gene: 9. Here the CDR3 DNA reads TGCGCCAGCAGCAGCTTCCTACAGGGGGCCGGGGCCAACGTCCTGACTTTC. Protein sequence: CASSSFLQGAGANVLTF.

The table lists this clonotype with a count of one. This chain joins TRBV24-1 and TRBJ2-7; TRBD2 matches 7 bases. Germline V gives CDR1 KGHDR, CDR2 SFDVKD. This CDR3 is 12 amino acids long. With 7 bases clipped from V and 5 bases from J, the junction kept 4 bases outside the gene matches. This CDR3 is CATSGRSNEQYF. The CDR3 nucleotides read TGTGCCACCAGCGGGAGGTCTAACGAGCAGTACTTC.

A word on this clonotype: A read error may explain this, as a much larger clone is one base away. The CDR3 loop reads CSARPRTGYTEAFF. The CDR3 DNA follows: TGCAGTGCTAGACCACGGACAGGGTACACTGAAGCTTTCTTT. The rearrangement joins TRBV20-1 to TRBJ1-1, with 8 bases that match TRBD1. J lost 3 bases, V lost 2 bases, and 5 bases had no gene match. The CDR3 loop spans 14 amino acids. The germline V gene has CDR1 DFQATT and CDR2 SNEGSKA (reference sequence).

Notes on this clonotype: With a much larger clone just one base away, this may be a read error. This chain links TRBV21-1 with TRBJ2-3. TRBV21-1 is noted as a pseudogene. This CDR3 is 14 amino acids long. This chain's CDR3 is CASSNRTSTDTQYF. The CDR3 region has the DNA TGTGCCAGCAGCAACCGGACTAGCACAGATACGCAGTATTTT.

On this clonotype itself: A single base separates this from a much larger clone, so it may be a read error. The chain carries TRBV12-3 or TRBV12-4 and TRBJ1-2; possibly TRBD1 for D (6 bases). The CDR3 totals 14 residues. CDR3 sequence: CASSPQTRGNGHTF. CDR3 DNA: TGTGCCAGCAGCCCACAAACCAGGGGAAATGGCCACACCTTC.

The rearrangement uses TRBV10-1 and TRBJ1-4, with 9 bases aligning to TRBD1. Germline V CDR1 and CDR2: WNHNN, SYGVQD (reference sequence). The CDR3 loop spans 15 amino acids. Trimming removed 6 bases from V and 3 bases from J; junction bases left unmatched: 5. Here the CDR3 DNA reads TGCGCCAGCAGCGCGGGGACAGGGTCTAATGAAAAACTGTTTTTT. It codes for CASSAGTGSNEKLFF.